These T cell receptor beta chains were read from a single sample in a study of T-cell memory formation after mild COVID-19. TCRdb reprocessed the 5' RACE reads via MiXCR and lists one record per CDR3 protein. The sample records 40,000 to 60,000 distinct CDR3 sequences, around 7% being singletons. Sequencing used PBMCs or a T cell subset sorted from them (not recorded which). These TCRs come from a man aged 18 to 30 who had mild COVID-19 (a few samples of this study predate the infection). Cell type and time point are not known. CDR3s include the opening cysteine and the closing phenylalanine or tryptophan. A D gene is named only where the DNA matches it firmly. The size of a clone is reported for some rows only, either as once, few or many, or as a class for expanded clones.

V gene: TRBV27
J gene: TRBJ2-5
clone size: medium-sized
D gene: TRBD2
CDR3 DNA: TGTGCCAGCAGTCTGGGGGGGGGAGAGACCCAGTACTTC
CDR3 protein: CASSLGGGETQYF

V gene: TRBV29-1
J gene: TRBJ2-2
clone size: .
D gene: TRBD2
CDR3 DNA: TGCAGCGTTGACAGCGGGGGGGACACCGGGGAGCTGTTTTTT
CDR3 protein: CSVDSGGDTGELFF

V gene: TRBV7-2
J gene: TRBJ2-5
clone size: few
D gene: .
CDR3 DNA: TGTGCCAGCAGCCCCGCGGCGGCTCTACGAGAGACCCAGTACTTC
CDR3 protein: CASSPAAALRETQYF

V gene: TRBV5-1
J gene: TRBJ2-3
clone size: many
D gene: TRBD1
CDR3 DNA: TGCGCCAGCAGCCCCGGGACAGGGGGGACAGATACGCAGTATTTT
CDR3 protein: CASSPGTGGTDTQYF

V gene: TRBV24-1
J gene: TRBJ2-4
clone size: .
D gene: .
CDR3 DNA: TGTGCCACCAGTGCCGGGAGCAAAAACATTCAGTACTTC
CDR3 protein: CATSAGSKNIQYF

V gene: TRBV6-2/TRBV6-3
J gene: TRBJ2-2
clone size: .
D gene: .
CDR3 DNA: TGTGCCAGCAACCCCCTATGGGCCAGGGGTGACACCGGGGAGCTGTTTTTT
CDR3 protein: CASNPLWARGDTGELFF

V gene: TRBV24-1
J gene: TRBJ2-3
clone size: many
D gene: TRBD1
CDR3 DNA: TGTGCCACCAGCGCTCCCGGGACAGGGGCGAGCACAGATACGCAGTATTTT
CDR3 protein: CATSAPGTGASTDTQYF

V gene: TRBV5-4
J gene: TRBJ2-1
clone size: few
D gene: .
CDR3 DNA: TGTGCCAGCAGCCGCTCATCTAGCTACAATGAGCAGTTCTTC
CDR3 protein: CASSRSSSYNEQFF

V gene: TRBV7-9
J gene: TRBJ2-3
clone size: .
D gene: TRBD1
CDR3 DNA: TGTGCCAGCAGCTTAATAGGGGGCGAAGATACGCAGTATTTT
CDR3 protein: CASSLIGGEDTQYF

V gene: TRBV7-6
J gene: TRBJ2-5
clone size: few
D gene: TRBD1
CDR3 DNA: TGTGCCAGCAGCTCCGGGACAGGGCGGGAGACCCAGTACTTC
CDR3 protein: CASSSGTGRETQYF

V gene: TRBV3-1
J gene: TRBJ1-4
clone size: many
D gene: .
CDR3 DNA: TGTGCCAGCAGCCAAGAGTCGAACGGAGGAAAACTGTTTTTT
CDR3 protein: CASSQESNGGKLFF

V gene: TRBV7-2
J gene: TRBJ1-1
clone size: few
D gene: TRBD1
CDR3 DNA: TGTGCCAGCAGCTCTACATGGACAGGGGAGAACACTGAAGCTTTCTTT
CDR3 protein: CASSSTWTGENTEAFF

V gene: TRBV5-1
J gene: TRBJ2-3
clone size: many
D gene: TRBD2
CDR3 DNA: TGCGCCAGCAGCCAGCTGCGGGCGGGGGGTTCAGATACGCAGTATTTT
CDR3 protein: CASSQLRAGGSDTQYF

V gene: TRBV7-9
J gene: TRBJ2-1
clone size: few
D gene: TRBD1
CDR3 DNA: TGTGCCAGCAGCTTAGAAGGGGGCGCGCTTAACGAGCAGTTCTTC
CDR3 protein: CASSLEGGALNEQFF

V gene: TRBV7-2
J gene: TRBJ2-7
clone size: few
D gene: .
CDR3 DNA: TGTGCCAGCAGCTTAGAGGTCAGGAGGCACGAGCAGTACTTC
CDR3 protein: CASSLEVRRHEQYF

V gene: TRBV14
J gene: TRBJ1-1
clone size: few
D gene: TRBD1
CDR3 DNA: TGTGCCAGCAGCCTCCGACCCGGGACAGAGAACACTGAAGCTTTCTTT
CDR3 protein: CASSLRPGTENTEAFF

V gene: TRBV5-5
J gene: TRBJ1-3
clone size: .
D gene: .
CDR3 DNA: TGTGCCAGCAGCTACAGCGGCTCTGGAAACACCATATATTTT
CDR3 protein: CASSYSGSGNTIYF

V gene: TRBV12-3/TRBV12-4
J gene: TRBJ2-2
clone size: few
D gene: .
CDR3 DNA: TGTGCCAGTCCTATATGGAACACCGGGGAGCTGTTTTTT
CDR3 protein: CASPIWNTGELFF

V gene: TRBV4-1
J gene: TRBJ1-4
clone size: few
D gene: .
CDR3 DNA: TGCGCCAGCAGCCAAGAAGGACAGAATGAAAAACTGTTTTTT
CDR3 protein: CASSQEGQNEKLFF

V gene: TRBV7-2
J gene: TRBJ2-7
clone size: few
D gene: TRBD2
CDR3 DNA: TGTGCCAGCAGCTCTAGCGGGAGCTCCTACGAGCAGTACTTC
CDR3 protein: CASSSSGSSYEQYF

V gene: TRBV5-6
J gene: TRBJ1-1
clone size: few
D gene: .
CDR3 DNA: TGTGCCAGCAGCCGCGTGGGACGAGGCGAAGCTTTCTTT
CDR3 protein: CASSRVGRGEAFF

V gene: TRBV7-7
J gene: TRBJ2-3
clone size: many
D gene: TRBD2
CDR3 DNA: TGTGCCAGCAGCCAAAGTAGCGGGGTAGGAGATACGCAGTATTTT
CDR3 protein: CASSQSSGVGDTQYF

V gene: TRBV7-2
J gene: TRBJ2-2
clone size: many
D gene: TRBD2
CDR3 DNA: TGTGCCAGCAGCTCCGTAGCGGGGGCGAACACCGGGGAGCTGTTTTTT
CDR3 protein: CASSSVAGANTGELFF

V gene: TRBV24-1
J gene: TRBJ2-1
clone size: .
D gene: TRBD1
CDR3 DNA: TGTGCCACCAGTGATACCGGGACAGGGGCGATGAATGAGCAGTTCTTC
CDR3 protein: CATSDTGTGAMNEQFF

V gene: TRBV20-1
J gene: TRBJ2-3
clone size: few
D gene: .
CDR3 DNA: TGCAGTGCTAGAGATGAATTAATCCCAGGCCGGTCAGGTGATACGCAGTATTTT
CDR3 protein: CSARDELIPGRSGDTQYF

V gene: TRBV7-2
J gene: TRBJ1-6
clone size: few
D gene: TRBD1
CDR3 DNA: TGTGCCAGCAGCTTAATGGACAGGAAGAATTCACCCCTCCACTTT
CDR3 protein: CASSLMDRKNSPLHF

V gene: TRBV7-9
J gene: TRBJ2-3
clone size: few
D gene: TRBD1
CDR3 DNA: TGTGCCAGCAGCTTGGACCTAGGGGGCGATACGCAGTATTTT
CDR3 protein: CASSLDLGGDTQYF

V gene: TRBV7-9
J gene: TRBJ1-6
clone size: few
D gene: .
CDR3 DNA: TGTGCCAGCAGCTTAAGGGGAGGGAATTCACCCCTCCACTTT
CDR3 protein: CASSLRGGNSPLHF

V gene: TRBV27
J gene: TRBJ2-5
clone size: .
D gene: .
CDR3 DNA: TGTGCCAGCAGTTCCCCAGCGTGGGCGGAGGAGACCCAGTACTTC
CDR3 protein: CASSSPAWAEETQYF

V gene: TRBV6-5
J gene: TRBJ1-1
clone size: .
D gene: .
CDR3 DNA: TGTGCCAGCAGTTACGTCCGGGTAAGGGAAGCTTTCTTT
CDR3 protein: CASSYVRVREAFF

V gene: TRBV20-1
J gene: TRBJ2-3
clone size: many
D gene: .
CDR3 DNA: TGCAGTGCTACTAGGACTAGCACAGATACGCAGTATTTT
CDR3 protein: CSATRTSTDTQYF

V gene: TRBV3-1
J gene: TRBJ2-5
clone size: .
D gene: .
CDR3 DNA: TGTGCCAGCAGCCCTTCCCCCTCTACTTGGCAAGAGACCCAGTACTTC
CDR3 protein: CASSPSPSTWQETQYF

V gene: TRBV5-1
J gene: TRBJ1-4
clone size: few
D gene: .
CDR3 DNA: TGCGCCAGCAGCCGCGAGGGAAGGGCGGCTAATGAAAAACTGTTTTTT
CDR3 protein: CASSREGRAANEKLFF

V gene: TRBV3-1
J gene: TRBJ1-6
clone size: .
D gene: .
CDR3 DNA: TGTGCCAGCAGCCATGCGGGCTATAATTCACCCCTCCACTTT
CDR3 protein: CASSHAGYNSPLHF

V gene: TRBV15
J gene: TRBJ2-2
clone size: few
D gene: TRBD1
CDR3 DNA: TGTGCCACCAGCAGAAACAGGGGGTCCGGGGAGCTGTTTTTT
CDR3 protein: CATSRNRGSGELFF

V gene: TRBV19
J gene: TRBJ1-2
clone size: few
D gene: .
CDR3 DNA: TGTGCCAGTAGTATGGGAGGATTTGGTGGCTACACCTTC
CDR3 protein: CASSMGGFGGYTF

V gene: TRBV9
J gene: TRBJ2-1
clone size: many
D gene: .
CDR3 DNA: TGTGCCAGCAGTCCAGCCCCGAGCTCCTACAATGAGCAGTTCTTC
CDR3 protein: CASSPAPSSYNEQFF

V gene: TRBV5-1
J gene: TRBJ2-1
clone size: few
D gene: .
CDR3 DNA: TGCGCCAGCAGCTCCCGAGGGGACGGGACCAATGAGCAGTTCTTC
CDR3 protein: CASSSRGDGTNEQFF

V gene: TRBV11-3
J gene: TRBJ2-5
clone size: few
D gene: TRBD2
CDR3 DNA: TGTGCCAGCAGCTCCGGGAGCGGGCGGGGGAACCAAGAGACCCAGTACTTC
CDR3 protein: CASSSGSGRGNQETQYF

V gene: TRBV11-2
J gene: TRBJ2-7
clone size: many
D gene: TRBD1
CDR3 DNA: TGTGCCAGCAGCTTAGACCAACAGGGGTTCTACGAGCAGTACTTC
CDR3 protein: CASSLDQQGFYEQYF